The T cell receptor beta chain described here comes from a study of T cell responses to AZD1222 COVID-19 vaccine (dated by TCRdb to about 2021). Regarding the complete study: AZD1222 recipients whose second dose came at about 4 weeks and those whose second dose came at about 12 weeks were combined into one group, since spike-specific TCR depth and breadth did not differ between the two schedules. A total of 230 or so trial participants underwent TCR sequencing, of whom 207 received two doses of AZD1222 and 26 received two doses of the MenACWY control vaccine. Enrollment into the trials was organized by age into subgroups of 18-55, 56-69 and 70-plus years, and those subgroups contained 148, 28 and 57 TCR-sequenced participants, respectively.

Its CDR3 holds 15 amino acids, cysteine through phenylalanine. Only the CDR3 DNA is retained, 45 bases long and in frame from the first base. Relative to germline, V is missing 5 bases and J is missing 9 bases, with 8 bases of the junction outside any gene match. This sample's time point label indicates: baseline before first vaccination. The vaccinee samples were drawn from two UK trials, COV001 and COV002, one of which was a single-blind randomized controlled phase 2/3 trial testing AZD1222 (ChAdOx1 nCoV-19) in healthy adults. Trial participant PBMC samples were collected at day 0 and day 28 after the second dose for TCRbeta chain sequencing. Study-wide findings and limitations: After two AZD1222 doses, both the breadth and the depth of spike-specific TCRs were significantly higher than at day 0 and than in MenACWY recipients. In the small 56-69-year group, the increase in depth fell short of significance, most likely because of low power. Only 5 to 7 AZD1222 recipients were SARS-CoV-2 seropositive at baseline, limiting conclusions about previously exposed vaccinees. The whole spike protein was spanned by vaccine-associated CD4 TCRs, and dominant responses were seen in regions 160-218 and 743-854. Because no day 14 peak-response samples were available, repertoires were characterized only after the peak T cell response. Reportedly, close to half of the unique spike-specific TCRs recognized epitopes lying outside the regions that are mutated in the B.1.351 and B.1.1.7 variants. Most participants were white British and females outnumbered males, and the authors suggested that clonal diversity may have been underestimated.

The CDR3 regions of human TCRbeta chains were analyzed by immunosequencing. Under the source paper's analysis protocol: Repertoire TCRs were checked for matches against a reference library of SARS-CoV-2-specific TCRs that had been generated using the MIRA antigen-specificity platform. Breadth meant the fraction of unique TCRs that were SARS-CoV-2-associated, whereas depth meant the fraction of total T cells that were SARS-CoV-2-associated. Using the MIRA data, each spike-specific TCR was mapped to the spike region that the TCR reacts to and placed in a CD4 or CD8 class. Log10-transformed breadth and depth values were compared by one-way ANOVA with Sidak's multiple comparisons tests. TCRdb retrieved this table from immuneACCESS and kept in-frame rearrangements only. Not all clones are present; in checked studies, unresolved V genes account for under half, and no reason is known for the remainder. The D gene and trimming were derived from the DNA, and the V and J assignments and clone size from that table. This sample has around 84,000 clones in its table, and roughly 82% of those were observed once. The ten largest account for 8.7% of the sample.

On this clone: The antigen it binds to is not known. Base qualities are not at hand, and no much larger clone is one base apart.

The chain joins TRBV23-1 to TRBJ1-6, with TRBD1 identical over 9 junction bases. TRBV23-1 is sorted into the ORF group, with uncertain function. The sample here was peripheral blood, taken on day 0 of AZD1222 vaccination. This TCR derives from an adult in good health. The CDR3 region reads CASSSTGGVSSPLHF. The DNA sequence follows: TGCGCCAGCAGTTCAACAGGGGGCGTTAGTTCACCCCTCCACTTT.